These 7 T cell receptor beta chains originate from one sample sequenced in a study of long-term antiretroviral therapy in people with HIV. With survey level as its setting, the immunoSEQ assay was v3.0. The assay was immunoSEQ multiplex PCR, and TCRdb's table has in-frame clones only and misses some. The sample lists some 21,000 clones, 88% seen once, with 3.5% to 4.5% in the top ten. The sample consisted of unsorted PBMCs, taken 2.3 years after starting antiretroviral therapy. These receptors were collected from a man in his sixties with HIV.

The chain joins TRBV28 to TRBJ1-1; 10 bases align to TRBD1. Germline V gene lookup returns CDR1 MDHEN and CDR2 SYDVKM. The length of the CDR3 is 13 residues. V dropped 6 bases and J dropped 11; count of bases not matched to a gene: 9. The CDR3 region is CASSRGDRGVAFF. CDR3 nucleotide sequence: TGTGCCAGCAGCCGTGGGGACAGGGGTGTCGCTTTCTTT.

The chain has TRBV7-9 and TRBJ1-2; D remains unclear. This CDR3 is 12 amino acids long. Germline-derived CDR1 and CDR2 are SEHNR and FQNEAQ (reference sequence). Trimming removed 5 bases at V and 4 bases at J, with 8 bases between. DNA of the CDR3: TGTGCCAGCAGCATAGGAACCTATGGCTACACCTTC. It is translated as CASSIGTYGYTF.

The CDR3 sequence is CASSSTSGRYQPQHF. In nucleotides, the CDR3 is TGTGCCAGCAGCTCAACCTCAGGGAGGTACCAGCCCCAGCATTTT. The genes are TRBV7-6 and TRBJ1-5, with D possibly matching TRBD1 (5 bases). The V end was cut by 4 bases, the J end by 7 bases, with 17 bases between. The CDR3 length is 15 residues. The germline gives CDR1 SGHVS, CDR2 FNYEAQ.

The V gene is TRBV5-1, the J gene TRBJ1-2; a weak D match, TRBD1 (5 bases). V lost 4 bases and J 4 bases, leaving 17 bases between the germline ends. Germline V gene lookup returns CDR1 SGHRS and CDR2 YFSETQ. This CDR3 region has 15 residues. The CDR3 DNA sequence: TGCGCCAGCAGCACGGGACCCCGAATGGGCTATGGCTACACCTTC. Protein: CASSTGPRMGYGYTF. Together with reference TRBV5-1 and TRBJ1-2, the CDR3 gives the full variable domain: KAGVTQTPRYLIKTRGQQVTLSCSPISGHRSVSWYQQTPGQGLQFLFEYFSETQRNKGNFPGRFSGRQFSNSRSEMNVSTLELGDSALYLCASSTGPRMGYGYTFGSGTRLTVV.

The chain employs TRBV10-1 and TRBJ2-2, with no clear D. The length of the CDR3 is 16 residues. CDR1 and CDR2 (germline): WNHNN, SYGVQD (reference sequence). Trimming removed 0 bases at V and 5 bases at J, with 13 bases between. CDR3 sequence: CASSESRLAETGELFF. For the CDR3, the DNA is TGCGCCAGCAGTGAGTCCAGGTTAGCAGAGACCGGGGAGCTGTTTTTT.

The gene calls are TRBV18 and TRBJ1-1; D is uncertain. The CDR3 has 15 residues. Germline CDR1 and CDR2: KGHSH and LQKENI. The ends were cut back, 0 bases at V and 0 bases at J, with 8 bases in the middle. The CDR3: CASSPPGIMNTEAFF. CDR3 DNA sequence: TGTGCCAGCTCACCACCTGGCATCATGAACACTGAAGCTTTCTTT. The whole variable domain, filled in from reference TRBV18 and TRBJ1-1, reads NAGVMQNPRHLVRRRGQEARLRCSPMKGHSHVYWYRQLPEEGLKFMVYLQKENIIDESGMPKERFSAEFPKEGPSILRIQQVVRGDSAAYFCASSPPGIMNTEAFFGQGTRLTVV.

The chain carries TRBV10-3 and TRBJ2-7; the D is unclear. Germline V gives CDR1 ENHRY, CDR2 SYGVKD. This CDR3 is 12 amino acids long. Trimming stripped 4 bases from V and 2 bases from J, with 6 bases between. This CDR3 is CAISGSTYEQYF. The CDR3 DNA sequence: TGTGCCATCAGTGGCAGCACCTACGAGCAGTACTTC.